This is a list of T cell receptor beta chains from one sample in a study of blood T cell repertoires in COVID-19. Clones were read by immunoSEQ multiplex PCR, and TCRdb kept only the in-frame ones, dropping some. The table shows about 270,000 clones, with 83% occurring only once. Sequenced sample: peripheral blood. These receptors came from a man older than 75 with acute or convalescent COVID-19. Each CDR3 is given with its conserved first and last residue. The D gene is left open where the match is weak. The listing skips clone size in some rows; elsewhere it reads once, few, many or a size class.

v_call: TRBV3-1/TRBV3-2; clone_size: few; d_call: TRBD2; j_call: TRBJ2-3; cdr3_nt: TGTGCCAGCAGCCCGGGGGGGACGGCACAGCGTACGCAGTATTTT; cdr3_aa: CASSPGGTAQRTQYF
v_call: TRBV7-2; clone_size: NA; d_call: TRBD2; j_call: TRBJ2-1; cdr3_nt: TGTGCCAGCAGACTAGCGGGACTCAACAATGAGCAGTTCTTC; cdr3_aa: CASRLAGLNNEQFF
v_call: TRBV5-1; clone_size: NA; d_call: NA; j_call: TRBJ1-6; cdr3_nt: TGCGCCAGCAGCTTGGGAGGAACAGGGACTAATTCACCCCTCCACTTT; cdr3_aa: CASSLGGTGTNSPLHF
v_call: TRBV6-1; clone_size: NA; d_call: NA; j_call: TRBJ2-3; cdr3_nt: TGTGCCAGCAGTGACGGACTGCTTCCCAGCACAGATACGCAGTATTTT; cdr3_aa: CASSDGLLPSTDTQYF
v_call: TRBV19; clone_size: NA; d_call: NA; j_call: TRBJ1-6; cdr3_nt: TGTGCCAGTAGTATAAGCGGGACTCTAGGTAGTTCACCCCTCCACTTT; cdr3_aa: CASSISGTLGSSPLHF
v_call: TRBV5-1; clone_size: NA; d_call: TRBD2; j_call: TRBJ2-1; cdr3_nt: TGCGCCAGCAGCTCATTAGCGGGGGGGACCAATGAGCAGTTCTTC; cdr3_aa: CASSSLAGGTNEQFF
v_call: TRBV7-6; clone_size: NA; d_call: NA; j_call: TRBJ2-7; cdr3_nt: TGTGCCAGCAGCTCCCCGTCTACAGGTCGCTACGAGCAGTACTTC; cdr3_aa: CASSSPSTGRYEQYF
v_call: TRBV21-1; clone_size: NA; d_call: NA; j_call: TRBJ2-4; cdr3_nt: TGTGCCAGCAGCGGGCGGGACAGTGGAATTAACATTCAGTACTTC; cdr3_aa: CASSGRDSGINIQYF
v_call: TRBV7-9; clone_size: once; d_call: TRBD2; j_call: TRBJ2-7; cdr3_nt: TGTGCCAGCAGCGCCACTAGCGGGACCTACGAGCAGTACTTC; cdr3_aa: CASSATSGTYEQYF
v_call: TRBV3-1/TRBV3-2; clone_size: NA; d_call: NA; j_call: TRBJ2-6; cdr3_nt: TGTGCCAGCAGTCCTAGTAGCACTGGGGCCAACGTCCTGACTTTC; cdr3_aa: CASSPSSTGANVLTF
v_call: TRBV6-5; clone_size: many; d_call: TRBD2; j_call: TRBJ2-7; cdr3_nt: TGTGCCAGCGGTCTAGCGGCCTCCTACGAGCAGTACTTC; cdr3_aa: CASGLAASYEQYF
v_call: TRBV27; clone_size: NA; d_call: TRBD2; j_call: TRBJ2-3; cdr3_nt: TGTGCCAGCAGCCCAGGGACTAGCGGAGATACGCAGTATTTT; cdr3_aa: CASSPGTSGDTQYF
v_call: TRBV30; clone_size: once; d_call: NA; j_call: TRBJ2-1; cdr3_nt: TGTGCCTGGAACCGGGACTCCGGTCTTTATGAGCAGTTCTTC; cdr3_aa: CAWNRDSGLYEQFF
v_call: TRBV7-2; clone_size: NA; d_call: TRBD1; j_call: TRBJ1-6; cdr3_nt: TGTGCCAGCAACCCGACAGGGGGTAATTCACCCCTCCACTTT; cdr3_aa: CASNPTGGNSPLHF
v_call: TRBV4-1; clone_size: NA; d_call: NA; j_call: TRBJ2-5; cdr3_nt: TGCGCCAGCAGCTTCGGCAGGGAAGAGACCCAGTACTTC; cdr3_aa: CASSFGREETQYF
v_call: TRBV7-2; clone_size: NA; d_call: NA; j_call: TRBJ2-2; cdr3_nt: TGTGCCAGCAGCTTAAGATCGGTCGGGGAGCTGTTTTTT; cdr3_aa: CASSLRSVGELFF
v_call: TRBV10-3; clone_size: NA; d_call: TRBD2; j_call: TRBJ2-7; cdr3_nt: TGTGCCATCAGGGGGGGGTCAAGCTCCTACGAGCAGTACTTC; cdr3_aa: CAIRGGSSSYEQYF
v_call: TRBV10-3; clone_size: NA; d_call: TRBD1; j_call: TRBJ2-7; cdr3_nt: TGTGCCATCAGTGGTCCGGGACAGGAATACGAGCAGTACTTC; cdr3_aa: CAISGPGQEYEQYF
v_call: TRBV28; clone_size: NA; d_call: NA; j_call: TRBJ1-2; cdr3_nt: TGTGCCAGCAGTCCCCCCGACAGTTCCTATGGCTACACCTTC; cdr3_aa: CASSPPDSSYGYTF
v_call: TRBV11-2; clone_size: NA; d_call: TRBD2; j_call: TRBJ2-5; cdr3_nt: TGTGCCAGCAGGAAACTAGCGGGGGGGCCTCGGGAGACCCAGTACTTC; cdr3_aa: CASRKLAGGPRETQYF
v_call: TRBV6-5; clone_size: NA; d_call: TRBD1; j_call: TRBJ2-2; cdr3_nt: TGTGCCAGCAGTTACATTCGGACAGGGGGGTCGGGGGAGCTGTTTTTT; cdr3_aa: CASSYIRTGGSGELFF
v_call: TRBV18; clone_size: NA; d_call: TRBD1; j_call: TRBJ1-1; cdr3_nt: TGTGCCAGCTCCCAAAATAGACAGGGGATGAACACTGAAGCTTTCTTT; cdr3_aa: CASSQNRQGMNTEAFF
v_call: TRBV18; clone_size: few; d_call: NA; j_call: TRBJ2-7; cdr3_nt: TGTGCCAGCTCACCAGGACTGGTTAACTACGAGCAGTACTTC; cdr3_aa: CASSPGLVNYEQYF
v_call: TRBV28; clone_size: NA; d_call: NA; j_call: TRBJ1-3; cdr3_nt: TGTGCCAGCACCTGGGGGAGGACCTCTGGAAACACCATATATTTT; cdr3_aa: CASTWGRTSGNTIYF
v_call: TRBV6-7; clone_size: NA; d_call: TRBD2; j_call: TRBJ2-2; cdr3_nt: TGTGCCAGCAGTTACCGTCTAGCGGGAGACACCGGGGAGCTGTTTTTT; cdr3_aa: CASSYRLAGDTGELFF
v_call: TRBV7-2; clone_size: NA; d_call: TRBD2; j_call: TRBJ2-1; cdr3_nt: TGTGCCAGCAGCTTCGCGGGGGTCCCTTACAATGAGCAGTTCTTC; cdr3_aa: CASSFAGVPYNEQFF
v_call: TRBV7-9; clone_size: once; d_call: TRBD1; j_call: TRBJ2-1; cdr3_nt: TGTGCCAGCAGCTTAGTTGTAGGGACAGGGGGATTCAATGAGCAGTTCTTC; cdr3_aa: CASSLVVGTGGFNEQFF
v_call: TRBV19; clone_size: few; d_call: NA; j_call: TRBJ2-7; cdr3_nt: TGTGCCAGTAGTATTATCCTTTCCTACGAGCAGTACTTC; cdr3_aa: CASSIILSYEQYF
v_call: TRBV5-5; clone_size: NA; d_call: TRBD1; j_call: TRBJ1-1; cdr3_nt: TGTGCCAGCAGCTTGTACAGGGGCACTGAAGCTTTCTTT; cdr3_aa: CASSLYRGTEAFF
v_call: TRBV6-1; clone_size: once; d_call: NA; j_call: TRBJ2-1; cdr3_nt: TGTGCCAGCAGTGAAGTATGGCGGGGCGTGGGCTCCTACAATGAGCAGTTCTTC; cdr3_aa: CASSEVWRGVGSYNEQFF
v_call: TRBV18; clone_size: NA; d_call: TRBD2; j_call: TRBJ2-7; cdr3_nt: TGTGCCAGCTCACCAATTGAGGGACTAGCGGGTTCCTACGAGCAGTACTTC; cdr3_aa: CASSPIEGLAGSYEQYF
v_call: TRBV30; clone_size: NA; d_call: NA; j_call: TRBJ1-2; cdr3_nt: TGTGCCTGGGTCCGGGACACGTATGGCTACACCTTC; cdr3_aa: CAWVRDTYGYTF
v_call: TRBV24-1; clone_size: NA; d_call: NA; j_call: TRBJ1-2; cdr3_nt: TGTGCCACCAGTGGAGGAGGGGCCAACTATGGCTACACCTTC; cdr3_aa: CATSGGGANYGYTF
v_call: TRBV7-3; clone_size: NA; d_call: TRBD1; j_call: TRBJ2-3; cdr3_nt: TGTGCCAGCAGCCTCCTGGGGACAGGGAAAGATACGCAGTATTTT; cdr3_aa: CASSLLGTGKDTQYF
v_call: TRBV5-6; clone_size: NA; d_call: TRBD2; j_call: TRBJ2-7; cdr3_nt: TGTGCCAGCAGCCGGGGAGGGACTAGCGGGATACTCTACGAGCAGTACTTC; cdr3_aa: CASSRGGTSGILYEQYF
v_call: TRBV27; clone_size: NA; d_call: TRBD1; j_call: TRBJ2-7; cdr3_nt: TGTGCCAGCAGGAGGACAGGGGGATCCTACGAGCAGTACTTC; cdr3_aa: CASRRTGGSYEQYF
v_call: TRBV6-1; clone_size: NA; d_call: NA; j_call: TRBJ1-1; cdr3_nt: TGTGCCAGCAGTGAAAGTGGGCAGATCGAAGCTTTCTTT; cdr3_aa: CASSESGQIEAFF
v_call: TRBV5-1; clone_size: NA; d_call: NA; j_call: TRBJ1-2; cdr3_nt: TGCGCCAGCAGCTTGCAAGCGAATAACTATGGCTACACCTTC; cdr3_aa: CASSLQANNYGYTF
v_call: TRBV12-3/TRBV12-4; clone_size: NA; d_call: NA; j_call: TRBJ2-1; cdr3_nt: TGTGCCAGCCAACGCGACTACAATGAGCAGTTCTTC; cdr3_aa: CASQRDYNEQFF
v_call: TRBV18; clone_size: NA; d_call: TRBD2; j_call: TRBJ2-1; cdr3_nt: TGTGCCAGCTCACCTACCCGGATCCTACCTAGCGGGAGTAGGGATGAGCAGTTCTTC; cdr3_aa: CASSPTRILPSGSRDEQFF
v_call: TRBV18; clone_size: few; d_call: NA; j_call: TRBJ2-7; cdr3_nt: TGTGCCAGCTCACCACTTTCTCGGGAAGACGAGCAGTACTTC; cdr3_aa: CASSPLSREDEQYF
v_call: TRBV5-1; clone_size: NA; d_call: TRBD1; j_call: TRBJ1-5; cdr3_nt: TGCGCCAGCAGCTTGCAGACAGGGGACGGTCAGCCCCAGCATTTT; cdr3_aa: CASSLQTGDGQPQHF
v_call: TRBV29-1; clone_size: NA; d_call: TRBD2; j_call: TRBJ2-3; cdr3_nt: TGCAGCGTTGATGGGTCGCGGGGGAGCACAGATACGCAGTATTTT; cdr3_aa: CSVDGSRGSTDTQYF
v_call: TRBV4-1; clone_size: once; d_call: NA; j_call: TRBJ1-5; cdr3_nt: TGCGCCAGCAGCCAAGATTTTCCGGGGAATCAGCCCCAGCATTTT; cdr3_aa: CASSQDFPGNQPQHF
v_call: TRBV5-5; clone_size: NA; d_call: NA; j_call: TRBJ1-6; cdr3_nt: TGTGCCAGCAGCTTAGAGGGCGCCTATAATTCACCCCTCCACTTT; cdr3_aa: CASSLEGAYNSPLHF
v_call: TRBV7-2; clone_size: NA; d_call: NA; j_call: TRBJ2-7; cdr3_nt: TGTGCCAGCAGCCGGAGGGGGAGGGGAATATACGAGCAGTACTTC; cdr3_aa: CASSRRGRGIYEQYF
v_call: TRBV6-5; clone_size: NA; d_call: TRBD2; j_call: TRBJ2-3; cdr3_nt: TGTGCCAGCAGTTACTACCGGGGGGGGGCCACGAGTACGCAGTATTTT; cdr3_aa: CASSYYRGGATSTQYF
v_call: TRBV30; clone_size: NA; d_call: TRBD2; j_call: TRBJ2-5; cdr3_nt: TGTGCCTGGGATAGACTAGCGGGGGGGTACGGGGCCCAGTACTTC; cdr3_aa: CAWDRLAGGYGAQYF
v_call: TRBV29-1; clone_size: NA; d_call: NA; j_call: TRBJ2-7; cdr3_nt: TGCAGCGTTGTTGGGGCTCGGTTCGAGCAGTACTTC; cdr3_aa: CSVVGARFEQYF
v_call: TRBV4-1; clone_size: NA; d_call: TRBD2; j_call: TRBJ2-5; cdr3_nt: TGCGCCAGCAGCCAACCCCCCGGACTAGTACAAGAGACCCAGTACTTC; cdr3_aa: CASSQPPGLVQETQYF
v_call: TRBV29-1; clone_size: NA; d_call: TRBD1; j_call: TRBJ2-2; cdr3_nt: TGCAGCGGGGACAGGGGAAACACCGGGGAGCTGTTTTTT; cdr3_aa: CSGDRGNTGELFF
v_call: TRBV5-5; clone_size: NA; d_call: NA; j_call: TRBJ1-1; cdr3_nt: TGTGCCAGCAGCTTCGCGGGGCGGGCTGAAGCTTTCTTT; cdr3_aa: CASSFAGRAEAFF
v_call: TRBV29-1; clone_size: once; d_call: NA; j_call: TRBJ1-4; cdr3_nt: TGCAGCGTTCAAACAGCCGGCAGGGTACTGTTTTTT; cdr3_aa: CSVQTAGRVLFF